The next 32 T cell receptor beta chains were all read from a single sample in a study of vaccination effects on CD4 cells after COVID-19. The assay was immunoSEQ multiplex PCR, and TCRdb's table has in-frame clones only and misses some. This sample has approximately 12,000 clones; over 60% occur once, and the top ten carry 7.5% to 9.5%. Their cognate antigens are unknown. Under the ViraFEST assay, PBMC were stimulated with viral peptide pools so that antigen-specific CD4+ T cells expanded. Sequencing was performed afterwards. Following culture for nine to ten days, CD4+ T cells were isolated. BNT162b2 vaccine or mRNA-1273 vaccine was given to participants in two doses. Sequenced here: CD4+ T cells from PBMCs cultured with SARS-CoV-2 spike peptides, sampled after COVID-19 vaccination. The source of these receptors is a human donor who received a COVID-19 vaccine.

This chain uses TRBV2 with TRBJ1-5; possibly TRBD1 for D (5 bases). This CDR3 has 14 amino acids. Germline-derived CDR1 and CDR2 are SNHLY and FYNNEI. Trimming took 8 bases from V and 0 from J, leaving 11 bases between them. CDR3 in DNA: TGTGCCAGCGGGGCTGTATATAGCAATCAGCCCCAGCATTTT. Translated, it gives CASGAVYSNQPQHF. The full variable domain, in which reference TRBV2 and TRBJ1-5 provide the parts outside the CDR3, is EPEVTQTPSHQVTQMGQEVILRCVPISNHLYFYWYRQILGQKVEFLVSFYNNEISEKSEIFDDQFSVERPDGSNFTLKIRSTKLEDSAMYFCASGAVYSNQPQHFGDGTRLSIL.

The chain has TRBV7-2 and TRBJ2-7, with TRBD2 identical over 8 bases. This CDR3 is built from 14 residues. Germline values: CDR1 SGHTA, CDR2 FQGNSA. V trimming: 4 bases; J trimming: 2 bases; junction bases outside the gene matches: 4. The CDR3 DNA sequence: TGTGCCAGCAGCTCCTTAGCGGGGACCTACGAGCAGTACTTC. It specifies CASSSLAGTYEQYF.

The chain has TRBV5-5 and TRBJ2-2, with D perhaps being TRBD1 or TRBD2 (5 bases each). With 0 bases removed from V and 6 bases from J, the gap between germline ends came to 15 bases. The germline gives CDR1 SGHKS, CDR2 YYEKEE (reference sequence). The CDR3 has 16 residues. The CDR3 loop reads CASSLEFGTAPGELFF. CDR3 nucleotides: TGTGCCAGCAGCTTGGAGTTCGGGACCGCCCCCGGGGAGCTGTTTTTT.

This chain links TRBV28 with TRBJ2-7; no firm D call. The CDR3 is 12 amino acids. Germline values: CDR1 MDHEN, CDR2 SYDVKM. Trimming left V 6 bases short and J 3 bases short, with 9 bases between. The CDR3 region is CASSNLVYEQYF. In DNA form, the CDR3 reads TGTGCCAGCAGCAATTTGGTCTACGAGCAGTACTTC.

The chain recombines TRBV6-1 with TRBJ1-2, with D hard to call. This CDR3 comprises 15 residues. Per the germline V gene, CDR1 is MNHNS and CDR2 is SASEGT. V was pared by 0 bases and J by 3 bases, with 11 bases between. CDR3 sequence reads: CASSEAGGVYYGYTF. The CDR3 nucleotides are TGTGCCAGCAGTGAAGCGGGCGGGGTCTACTATGGCTACACCTTC.

V and J are TRBV7-8 and TRBJ2-1; TRBD2 matches 15 bases. The V gene's germline CDR1 is SGHVS and CDR2 FQNEAQ. There are 19 residues in the CDR3. J gave up 0 bases and V 1 base, and 4 bases lay outside the gene matches. This CDR3 reads CASSLVGTSGGFSYNEQFF. In DNA form, the CDR3 reads TGTGCCAGCAGCTTAGTCGGGACTAGCGGGGGGTTCTCCTACAATGAGCAGTTCTTC.

This sequence joins TRBV3-1 (or the pseudogene TRBV3-2) and TRBJ1-2; tentative D call: TRBD1 (5 bases). This CDR3 is built from 16 residues. The V gene's germline CDR1 is LGHDT and CDR2 YNNKEL (reference sequence). V lost 0 bases to trimming and J lost 4 bases, with 15 bases between them. CDR3 DNA: TGTGCCAGCAGCCAAGAAGGCCAGGGCTTATCCTATGGCTACACCTTC. It codes for CASSQEGQGLSYGYTF.

By proportion, this clone is hyperexpanded. The rearrangement joins TRBV5-8 to TRBJ2-1, with 13 bases identical to TRBD2. This CDR3 has 15 residues. Germline-derived CDR1 and CDR2 are SGHTS and YDEGEE. V gave up 4 bases and J gave up 6 bases; unmatched junction bases: 4. DNA of the CDR3: TGTGCCAGCAGCCCCGGGACTAGCGGGACCAATGAGCAGTTCTTC. Encoded protein: CASSPGTSGTNEQFF.

The chain couples TRBV5-6 to TRBJ1-2, with 10 bases aligning to TRBD1. V shed 0 bases and J 8 bases; nucleotides not matched to a gene: 7. From germline, CDR1 is SGHDT and CDR2 YYEEEE. This CDR3 comprises 15 residues. Here the CDR3 DNA reads TGTGCCAGCAGCTTGGCCTGGGACAGGGGAGGCGGCTACACCTTC. Translated, it gives CASSLAWDRGGGYTF.

V and J are TRBV5-4 and TRBJ2-7, with 14 positions matching TRBD2. This CDR3 spans 18 amino acids. V gave up 4 bases and J gave up 2 bases; unmatched junction bases: 11. The germline V gene has CDR1 SGHNT and CDR2 YYREEE (reference sequence). CDR3: CASSGTSGGFNSPYEQYF. CDR3 bases: TGTGCCAGCAGCGGGACTAGCGGGGGATTTAATTCACCCTACGAGCAGTACTTC.

A single count supports this clone. J is TRBJ1-2 and V is TRBV13; D gene uncertain. The germline CDR1 and CDR2 sequences are PRHDT and FYEKMQ (reference sequence). The CDR3 contains 13 residues. V lost 5 bases and J lost 0, with 7 bases in between. DNA of the CDR3: TGTGCCAGCAGCAGACTCGCTAACTATGGCTACACCTTC. Translated, it gives CASSRLANYGYTF. The full variable domain, in which reference TRBV13 and TRBJ1-2 provide the parts outside the CDR3, is AAGVIQSPRHLIKEKRETATLKCYPIPRHDTVYWYQQGPGQDPQFLISFYEKMQSDKGSIPDRFSAQQFSDYHSELNMSSLELGDSALYFCASSRLANYGYTFGSGTRLTVV.

This chain connects TRBV7-9 to TRBJ1-5; TRBD1 aligns across 7 bases. There are 14 residues in the CDR3. V was pared by 5 bases and J by 3 bases, with 4 bases of the junction left unmatched. CDR1 is SEHNR and CDR2 is FQNEAQ in the germline V gene (reference sequence). The CDR3 region has the DNA TGTGCCAGCAGCACGGGACAGTACAATCAGCCCCAGCATTTT. Translation: CASSTGQYNQPQHF.

V usage is TRBV4-1 and J usage is TRBJ2-2; 8 nucleotides agree with TRBD1. The V gene's germline CDR1 is MGHRA and CDR2 YSYEKL. Trimming removed 8 bases from V and 5 bases from J; junction bases left unmatched: 13. The length of the CDR3 is 16 residues. Written as DNA, the CDR3 is TGCGCCAGCTCTGTTCGAACAGGGGGAAGGACCGGGGAGCTGTTTTTT. As protein: CASSVRTGGRTGELFF.

The CDR3 sequence is CASTWATANTGELFF. CDR3 nucleotide sequence: TGTGCCAGCACATGGGCTACCGCGAACACCGGGGAGCTGTTTTTT. The rearrangement joins TRBV3-1 (or the pseudogene TRBV3-2) to TRBJ2-2; D unclear. Trimming removed 7 bases at V and 0 bases at J, with 12 bases between. The CDR3 has 15 amino acids. Germline V gives CDR1 LGHDT, CDR2 YNNKEL (reference sequence).

The rearrangement uses TRBV3-1 (or the pseudogene TRBV3-2) and TRBJ2-1; 10 bases are shared with TRBD2. Trimming cost V 8 bases and J 3 bases; bases outside gene matches: 13. Germline V gives CDR1 LGHDT, CDR2 YNNKEL (reference sequence). The CDR3 spans 17 residues. The CDR3 is CASRGAPPSGGYNEQFF. The CDR3 DNA sequence: TGTGCCAGCCGCGGGGCACCTCCTAGCGGGGGCTACAATGAGCAGTTCTTC.

The chain uses TRBV3-1 (or the pseudogene TRBV3-2) and TRBJ2-1, with a tentative D call TRBD1 (5 bases). Germline V gene lookup returns CDR1 LGHDT and CDR2 YNNKEL (reference sequence). V was cut by 4 bases and J by 4 bases, with 8 bases left in between. The CDR3 sequence is 13 residues long. CDR3 protein: CASSLGAYNEQFF. The CDR3, as DNA: TGTGCCAGCAGCCTTGGGGCATACAATGAGCAGTTCTTC.

This chain uses TRBV6-2 or TRBV6-3 with TRBJ2-1, with D possibly being TRBD2 (6 bases). The CDR3 contains 16 residues. Germline assignment: CDR1 MNHEY and CDR2 SVGEGT. The V and J ends lost 6 bases and 4 bases respectively, with 19 bases between them. The CDR3 protein is CASSRDSRSPYNEQFF. As DNA, the CDR3 is TGTGCCAGCAGCAGGGACTCCCGGTCGCCTTACAATGAGCAGTTCTTC.

The chain carries TRBV30 and TRBJ2-3, with 11 bases lining up with TRBD2. CDR1 is GTSNPN and CDR2 is SVGIG in the germline V gene (reference sequence). V trimming: 5 bases; J trimming: 4 bases; junction bases outside the gene matches: 8. This CDR3 contains 15 residues. Here the CDR3 reads CAWAELAGVADTQYF. The CDR3 DNA follows: TGTGCCTGGGCCGAACTAGCGGGAGTTGCAGATACGCAGTATTTT. Together with reference TRBV30 and TRBJ2-3, the CDR3 gives the full variable domain: SQTIHQWPATLVQPVGSPLSLECTVEGTSNPNLYWYRQAAGRGLQLLFYSVGIGQISSEVPQNLSASRPQDRQFILSSKKLLLSDSGFYLCAWAELAGVADTQYFGPGTRLTVL.

This clone was picked up a small number of times. The gene calls are TRBV7-3 and TRBJ1-3; TRBD1 might be the D (5 bases). CDR1 and CDR2 (germline): SGHTA, FQGTGA. Trimming left V 4 bases short and J 4 bases short, with 14 bases between. CDR3 length: 15 residues. The CDR3 sequence: CASSYSGTAGNTIYF. DNA of the CDR3: TGTGCCAGCAGCTACTCCGGGACGGCGGGAAACACCATATATTTT.

The rearrangement links TRBV19 to TRBJ2-4; the match to TRBD2 covers 8 bases. Looked up from germline, CDR1 is LNHDA and CDR2 is SQIVND (reference sequence). The CDR3 length is 16 residues. The trim removed 5 bases at V and 0 bases at J, leaving 6 bases unmatched. CDR3 DNA sequence: TGTGCCAGTAGTCAGCCAAGCGGGAGAGCCAAAAACATTCAGTACTTC. Translation gives CASSQPSGRAKNIQYF.

This chain links TRBV2 with TRBJ2-2; 9 nucleotides line up with TRBD1. V lost 9 bases to trimming and J lost 1 base; unmatched junction nucleotides: 15. Germline lookup yields CDR1 SNHLY and CDR2 FYNNEI. The CDR3 sequence is 18 residues long. The CDR3 sequence: CASNVYRGRGGNTGELFF. CDR3 sequence (DNA): TGTGCCAGTAACGTATACAGGGGGCGCGGAGGGAACACCGGGGAGCTGTTTTTT. Variable domain in full (rest from reference TRBV2 and TRBJ2-2): EPEVTQTPSHQVTQMGQEVILRCVPISNHLYFYWYRQILGQKVEFLVSFYNNEISEKSEIFDDQFSVERPDGSNFTLKIRSTKLEDSAMYFCASNVYRGRGGNTGELFFGEGSRLTVL.

This chain uses TRBV6-1 with TRBJ2-2; D is unclear. Between the trimmed V and J ends, which lost 2 bases and 6 bases, there was a span of 7 bases. The germline V gene has CDR1 MNHNS and CDR2 SASEGT. This CDR3 has 13 amino acids. DNA for the CDR3: TGTGCCAGCAGTGAATATTCCTCCGGGGAGCTGTTTTTT. This encodes CASSEYSSGELFF.

Sample share makes this clone medium-sized. The chain links TRBV30 to TRBJ1-5; D gene ambiguous. Trimming pared 0 bases from V and 8 bases from J, leaving 14 bases between. The CDR3 loop spans 14 amino acids. Germline CDR1 and CDR2: GTSNPN and SVGIG (reference sequence). CDR3 in amino acids: CAWSVGRSWKPQHF. Written as DNA, the CDR3 is TGTGCCTGGAGTGTCGGCAGGTCGTGGAAGCCCCAGCATTTT.

The V gene is TRBV30, the J gene TRBJ2-7; D remains ambiguous. Trimming stripped 5 bases from V and 3 bases from J, with 14 bases between. Germline V gene sequence: CDR1 GTSNPN, CDR2 SVGIG (reference sequence). CDR3 length equals 13 residues. The DNA of the CDR3 is TGTGCCTGGGTAGGGCTGGACGGCTACGAGCAGTACTTC. It specifies CAWVGLDGYEQYF.

This chain connects TRBV3-1 (or the pseudogene TRBV3-2) to TRBJ1-1; D perhaps matches TRBD1 (6 bases). This CDR3 has 14 residues. Germline CDR1 LGHDT, CDR2 YNNKEL (reference sequence). V lost 1 base and J lost 3, with 9 bases in between. The CDR3 sequence: CASSQVEGDTEAFF. In DNA form, the CDR3 reads TGTGCCAGCAGCCAAGTGGAGGGGGACACTGAAGCTTTCTTT.

This clone is medium-sized within its sample. The rearrangement uses TRBV19 and TRBJ1-2, with 7 bases aligning to TRBD1. CDR1 is LNHDA and CDR2 is SQIVND in the germline V gene (reference sequence). The CDR3 has 15 amino acids. Trimming at V came to 5 bases and at J to 4 bases, leaving 10 bases not matched to a gene. CDR3 DNA sequence: TGTGCCAGTAGTCCTCGGACAGGCTTACTCTATGGCTACACCTTC. Amino acid sequence: CASSPRTGLLYGYTF. Full variable domain (outside the CDR3, taken from reference TRBV19 and TRBJ1-2): DGGITQSPKYLFRKEGQNVTLSCEQNLNHDAMYWYRQDPGQGLRLIYYSQIVNDFQKGDIAEGYSVSREKKESFPLTVTSAQKNPTAFYLCASSPRTGLLYGYTFGSGTRLTVV.

The rearrangement links TRBV5-1 to TRBJ2-3; 8 positions agree with TRBD2. This CDR3 has 14 residues. The V segment lost 1 base and the J segment 5 bases; nucleotides outside the gene matches: 3. Per the germline V gene, CDR1 is SGHRS and CDR2 is YFSETQ. The CDR3 loop reads CASSLRAGGDTQYF. DNA for the CDR3: TGCGCCAGCAGCTTGAGGGCGGGAGGAGATACGCAGTATTTT.

The chain uses TRBV6-5 and TRBJ2-3; weak D call: TRBD2 (5 bases). The V and J ends lost 2 bases and 3 bases respectively, with 6 bases between them. Germline-derived CDR1 and CDR2 are MNHEY and SVGAGI. The CDR3 spans 13 residues. The CDR3 loop is CASSYPGTDTQYF. As DNA, the CDR3 is TGTGCCAGCAGTTACCCGGGGACAGATACGCAGTATTTT.

CDR3 in DNA: TGCGCCAGCAGCTTGGGACAGGCCCAAGAGACCCAGTACTTC. It is translated as CASSLGQAQETQYF. The chain is built from TRBV5-1 and TRBJ2-5; D perhaps matches TRBD1 (6 bases). The CDR3 consists of 14 residues. The V end was cut by 0 bases, the J end by 1 base, with 7 bases between. CDR1 and CDR2 (germline): SGHRS, YFSETQ.

The chain combines TRBV28 with TRBJ1-5, with D unresolved. The V end lost 2 bases, the J end lost 1 base, and 18 bases lay between the germline ends. This CDR3 region has 18 residues. CDR1 and CDR2 from the germline V gene are MDHEN and SYDVKM. In DNA form, the CDR3 reads TGTGCCAGCAGTTTAGGGAGGGTCCCGAGGGCGAGCAATCAGCCCCAGCATTTT. This translates into CASSLGRVPRASNQPQHF.

This clone showed up just a few times. The genes are TRBV27 and TRBJ1-3, with TRBD1 as a possible D gene (5 bases). The CDR3 runs 15 residues. Germline V gives CDR1 MNHEY, CDR2 SMNVEV (reference sequence). V lost 4 bases and J lost 1, with 11 bases in between. This chain's CDR3 is CASSWRGGSGNTIYF. For the CDR3, the DNA is TGTGCCAGCAGTTGGAGGGGAGGGTCTGGAAACACCATATATTTT.

V gene TRBV3-1 (or the pseudogene TRBV3-2) combines with J gene TRBJ2-3; D remains unclear. From germline, CDR1 is LGHDT and CDR2 YNNKEL (reference sequence). V gave up 0 bases and J gave up 0 bases, with 19 bases separating them. The CDR3 has 19 residues. In DNA, the CDR3 is TGTGCCAGCAGCCAAGATTGGTGGCTTTCCAGTTATAGCACAGATACGCAGTATTTT. This encodes CASSQDWWLSSYSTDTQYF.